This TCR beta chain was retrieved from a study of T cells after yellow fever vaccination. CDR1 SGDLS and CDR2 YYNGEE come from the germline V gene. This CDR3 has 13 residues. The V end was cut by 0 bases, the J end by 7 bases, with 10 bases between. TCRdb ran MiXCR on the 5' RACE reads and lists one entry per CDR3 protein. The sample carries nearly 550,000 distinct CDR3 sequences, 15% to 20% recorded once. The sample consisted of PBMCs, taken 15 days after the yellow fever booster vaccination. The chain uses TRBV9 and TRBJ2-5, with D perhaps matching TRBD1 or TRBD2 (5 bases each). This TCR derives from a man in his thirties or forties who received the YFV17D yellow fever vaccine. CDR3 amino acids: CASSVDQRGTQYF. The CDR3 region has the DNA TGTGCCAGCAGCGTAGATCAGAGGGGGACCCAGTACTTC.